Listed here is a single T cell receptor beta chain. The sample is drawn from a study of shared clonotypes between healthy human individuals. The repertoire was sequenced with immunoSEQ multiplex PCR; TCRdb's copy has only in-frame clones and lacks some. The sample lists 2 million to 2.5 million clones, nearly 97% occurring once. Germline V CDR1 and CDR2: MNHNS, SASEGT. The CDR3 length is 12 residues. The ends lost 2 bases at V and 14 bases at J; junction bases unmatched: 6. This TCR derives from a man aged 18 to 30 in good health. The rearrangement joins TRBV6-1 to TRBJ1-2; 9 nucleotides line up with TRBD1. Material for sequencing was naive CD4+ T cells sorted from blood. Stated subset: CD45RA+ positively selected. CDR3 protein: CASSERGDRETF. The CDR3 DNA follows: TGTGCCAGCAGTGAAAGGGGGGACAGGGAGACCTTC.